Below, 22 T cell receptor beta chains from the same sample are listed, as sequenced in a study of blood T cell repertoires in COVID-19. Profiled with immunoSEQ multiplex PCR; TCRdb holds only in-frame clones, not every one. The sample shows 130,000 or so clones, around four fifths of them seen only once. Sequenced sample: PBMCs or T cells enriched from blood (not recorded which). The receptors come from a man aged 35 to 55 with acute COVID-19.

The J gene is TRBJ1-1, the V gene TRBV5-1, with 8 bases fitting TRBD1. From germline, CDR1 is SGHRS and CDR2 YFSETQ. The CDR3 is made up of 14 amino acids. V lost 2 bases and J lost 4; bases outside the gene matches: 4. The CDR3 loop reads CASSLQGEITEAFF. In nucleotides, the CDR3 is TGCGCCAGCAGCTTACAGGGGGAGATCACTGAAGCTTTCTTT.

The chain uses TRBV11-1 and TRBJ2-3, with D possibly matching TRBD1 (6 bases). CDR3 length: 15 residues. The V gene lost 7 bases and the J gene lost 4 bases, with 18 bases spanning the gap. The V gene's germline CDR1 is SGHAT and CDR2 FQDESV (reference sequence). The CDR3 coding sequence is TGTGCCAGCACTCTCGATACAGGGCTGGCAGATACGCAGTATTTT. Translation: CASTLDTGLADTQYF.

The chain combines TRBV5-1 with TRBJ2-1, with 8 bases matching TRBD2. The CDR3 has 16 residues. The J segment lost 2 bases and the V segment lost 0 bases, leaving 4 bases of the junction unmatched. Germline V gene sequence: CDR1 SGHRS, CDR2 YFSETQ. The CDR3 DNA is TGCGCCAGCAGCTTGGCGGTAGCGGGGCCCTACAATGAGCAGTTCTTC. It is translated as CASSLAVAGPYNEQFF.

The chain is built from TRBV6-1 and TRBJ2-3; possible D gene TRBD2, 5 bases. Germline values: CDR1 MNHNS, CDR2 SASEGT. Trimming left V 2 bases short and J 0 bases short, with 12 bases between. The CDR3 is made up of 16 amino acids. The CDR3 loop is CASSEWAGLSTDTQYF. The CDR3 region has the DNA TGTGCCAGCAGTGAATGGGCGGGCCTGAGCACAGATACGCAGTATTTT.

J is TRBJ1-2 and V is TRBV5-1; D might be TRBD1 (5 bases). CDR1 and CDR2 (germline): SGHRS, YFSETQ. V dropped 4 bases and J dropped 4 bases, with 14 bases sitting between them. The CDR3 is made up of 14 amino acids. The CDR3 sequence: CASSPVDQGYGYTF. In DNA form, the CDR3 reads TGCGCCAGCAGCCCGGTGGACCAGGGCTATGGCTACACCTTC.

There are a few counts of this clone. The chain carries TRBV28 and TRBJ2-7; 8 bases match TRBD2. Germline assignment: CDR1 MDHEN and CDR2 SYDVKM. J lost 0 bases, V lost 5 bases, and 0 bases had no gene match. The CDR3 runs 13 residues. CDR3 loop: CASSSGSSYEQYF. DNA of the CDR3: TGTGCCAGCAGTAGCGGGAGCTCCTACGAGCAGTACTTC.

The CDR3 bases are TGTGCCAGCAGTCGGGACACTACCTACGAGCAGTACTTC. Its translation is CASSRDTTYEQYF. J is TRBJ2-7 and V is TRBV28, with D tentatively TRBD1 (6 bases). CDR3 length equals 13 residues. Germline V CDR1 and CDR2: MDHEN, SYDVKM. Trimming pared 5 bases from V and 2 bases from J, leaving 10 bases between.

In its sample, this clone was seen once. The chain combines TRBV19 with TRBJ2-3; D unclear. Looked up from germline, CDR1 is LNHDA and CDR2 is SQIVND (reference sequence). V lost 3 bases and J 1 base, leaving 8 bases between the germline ends. The CDR3 loop spans 14 amino acids. The DNA for the CDR3 is TGTGCCAGTAGTATCCAGCAGGGCACAGATACGCAGTATTTT. This gives the protein CASSIQQGTDTQYF.

V usage is TRBV6-5 and J usage is TRBJ1-4; D unclear. Germline-derived CDR1 and CDR2 are MNHEY and SVGAGI. This CDR3 region has 11 residues. V lost 6 bases to trimming and J lost 10 bases, with 9 bases between them. The CDR3 region has the DNA TGTGCCAGCAGATCTCGGGGAAAACTGTTTTTT. This sequence encodes CASRSRGKLFF.

The rearrangement uses TRBV2 and TRBJ1-6, with 8 bases fitting TRBD1. Germline V gene lookup returns CDR1 SNHLY and CDR2 FYNNEI. This CDR3 has 13 residues. The ends lost 8 bases at V and 10 bases at J; junction bases unmatched: 7. The CDR3 sequence: CASGQQGESPLHF. DNA of the CDR3: TGTGCCAGCGGCCAACAGGGGGAATCACCCCTCCACTTT.

V usage is TRBV28 and J usage is TRBJ2-7; perhaps TRBD2 as D (5 bases). This CDR3 is 13 amino acids long. V was shortened by 7 bases and J by 3 bases, with 13 bases between the two germline ends. Germline CDR1 MDHEN, CDR2 SYDVKM. CDR3 sequence reads: CASTRGRDYEQYF. DNA for the CDR3: TGTGCCAGCACCCGAGGCCGGGACTACGAGCAGTACTTC. Based on the CDR3 plus reference TRBV28 and TRBJ2-7, the full variable domain is DVKVTQSSRYLVKRTGEKVFLECVQDMDHENMFWYRQDPGLGLRLIYFSYDVKMKEKGDIPEGYSVSREKKERFSLILESASTNQTSMYLCASTRGRDYEQYFGPGTRLTVT.

This rearrangement joins TRBV24-1 to TRBJ1-3; the match to TRBD1 covers 9 bases. CDR1 is KGHDR, CDR2 SFDVKD, per germline. CDR3 length: 16 amino acids. Losses at the gene ends were 5 bases for V and 4 bases for J; bases not matched to a gene: 8. As DNA, the CDR3 is TGTGCCACCAGTGGCCAACAGGGGGCGCCCGGAAACACCATATATTTT. Amino acids: CATSGQQGAPGNTIYF.

The chain recombines TRBV11-1 with TRBJ1-1, with D possibly TRBD1 on 5 matching bases. Germline V gene sequence: CDR1 SGHAT, CDR2 FQDESV (reference sequence). This CDR3 spans 13 amino acids. Trimming stripped 3 bases from V and 5 bases from J, with 10 bases between. The CDR3 DNA follows: TGTGCCAGCAGCTTGGGACTGCAAACTGAAGCTTTCTTT. This translates into CASSLGLQTEAFF.

The chain uses TRBV11-3 and TRBJ2-3; tentative D call: TRBD2 (7 bases). Germline V gene lookup returns CDR1 SGHNT and CDR2 YENEEA. Trimming left V 1 base short and J 4 bases short, with 15 bases between. The CDR3 has 16 amino acids. The CDR3 bases are TGTGCCAGCAGCTTAGGTGGTACAGGGAGGGCAGATACGCAGTATTTT. Translating it yields CASSLGGTGRADTQYF.

The J gene is TRBJ1-3, the V gene TRBV5-1; TRBD1 aligns across 10 bases. CDR1 is SGHRS and CDR2 is YFSETQ in the germline V gene. V dropped 4 bases and J dropped 8; count of bases not matched to a gene: 3. The CDR3 has 13 residues. The CDR3 sequence: CASSKDRGDTIYF. CDR3 nucleotide sequence: TGCGCCAGCAGCAAGGACAGGGGGGACACCATATATTTT.

The chain joins TRBV6-2 or TRBV6-3 to TRBJ2-7; D might be TRBD1 (5 bases). Germline values: CDR1 MNHEY, CDR2 SVGEGT. The CDR3 sequence is 11 residues long. The V end lost 6 bases, the J end lost 6 bases, and 9 bases lay between the germline ends. The chain's CDR3 is CASSDRGEQYF. The CDR3 nucleotides read TGTGCCAGCAGCGACAGAGGCGAGCAGTACTTC.

V gene TRBV29-1 combines with J gene TRBJ1-2, with a possible D match to TRBD1 (6 bases). V dropped 4 bases and J dropped 2 bases, with 8 bases sitting between them. In germline, CDR1 is SQVTM, CDR2 ANQGSEA. CDR3 length: 12 amino acids. The CDR3 nucleotides read TGCAGCGTTGTAGACAGGAACTATGGCTACACCTTC. It specifies CSVVDRNYGYTF.

This clone was recorded only once. The chain employs TRBV6-5 and TRBJ1-1; no reliable D call. Trimming cost V 0 bases and J 3 bases, with 11 bases left between them. The germline V gene encodes CDR1 MNHEY and CDR2 SVGAGI. The CDR3 extends over 15 amino acids. The CDR3 reads CASSYSLTADTEAFF. CDR3 nucleotide sequence: TGTGCCAGCAGTTACTCGTTAACAGCGGACACTGAAGCTTTCTTT.

This clone was detected a few times. The V call is TRBV7-9, the J call TRBJ2-2; maybe TRBD2 (6 bases). CDR1 SEHNR and CDR2 FQNEAQ come from the germline V gene (reference sequence). The CDR3 is made up of 16 amino acids. Trimming took 5 bases from V and 5 from J, leaving 18 bases between them. In DNA form, the CDR3 reads TGTGCCAGCAGCCCGGTGGGAGGAAGAATTACCGGGGAGCTGTTTTTT. Protein product: CASSPVGGRITGELFF.

The J gene is TRBJ2-3, the V gene TRBV28; 9 bases fit TRBD1. The trim removed 5 bases at V and 7 bases at J, leaving 7 bases unmatched. This CDR3 contains 14 residues. The germline V gene encodes CDR1 MDHEN and CDR2 SYDVKM. Here the CDR3 DNA reads TGTGCCAGCAGTGACGGACAGGGGAGCTATACGCAGTATTTT. Its protein is CASSDGQGSYTQYF.

This chain uses TRBV18 with TRBJ2-5; TRBD1 agrees at 7 bases. CDR3 length equals 12 residues. CDR1 and CDR2 from the germline V gene are KGHSH and LQKENI. The V segment lost 7 bases and the J segment 4 bases; nucleotides outside the gene matches: 3. CDR3 nucleotide sequence: TGTGCCAGCTTGCGACAGGGAGAGACCCAGTACTTC. Encoded protein: CASLRQGETQYF. The full variable domain, in which reference TRBV18 and TRBJ2-5 provide the parts outside the CDR3, is NAGVMQNPRHLVRRRGQEARLRCSPMKGHSHVYWYRQLPEEGLKFMVYLQKENIIDESGMPKERFSAEFPKEGPSILRIQQVVRGDSAAYFCASLRQGETQYFGPGTRLLVL.

This clone has a single count. The chain employs TRBV11-2 and TRBJ2-1, with D perhaps matching TRBD1 (6 bases). V was cut by 2 bases and J by 1 base, with 6 bases left in between. CDR3 length: 14 amino acids. Germline loops: CDR1 SGHAT, CDR2 FQNNGV. The DNA for the CDR3 is TGTGCCAGCAGCTTACAGGGGTCCTACAATGAGCAGTTCTTC. It codes for CASSLQGSYNEQFF.